This section outlines one T cell receptor beta chain sequence together with its context. Those who participated ranged in age from roughly 18 to 90 years and resided in about two dozen US areas. Cohort allocation depended upon clinical history that participants reported. The V gene end was trimmed by 1 base and the J gene end by 0 bases; junction bases not matched to a gene: 6. This CDR3 is built from 17 residues. Germline V gene data show CDR1 as LNHNV and CDR2 as YYDKDF (reference sequence). Repertoires were generated with immunoSEQ multiplex PCR, while TCRdb's copy carries only in-frame clones and drops some. The data hold 300,000 to 350,000 clones, with 88% observed a single time. These data belong to a study of blood T cell repertoires in COVID-19. Whole-study context: PBMCs, B-cell-depleted T cells, or T cells provided the cDNA or gDNA that made up the material.

The TCR originated in a woman aged 25-40 years who had been exposed to COVID-19. The material sequenced was PBMCs or T cells enriched from blood (not recorded which). The chain links TRBV15 to TRBJ2-3; 8 positions match TRBD2. The CDR3 spells CATSRGGSGTSTDTQYF. The CDR3, as DNA: TGTGCCACCAGCAGAGGAGGTAGCGGGACTAGCACAGATACGCAGTATTTT. The variable domain in full, with the rest retrieved from reference TRBV15 and TRBJ2-3, is DAMVIQNPRYQVTQFGKPVTLSCSQTLNHNVMYWYQQKSSQAPKLLFHYYDKDFNNEADTPDNFQSRRPNTSFCFLDIRSPGLGDTAMYLCATSRGGSGTSTDTQYFGPGTRLTVL.